This entry describes one TCR beta chain. Its antigen remains unidentified. PCR was performed using 60 Vbeta and 13 Jbeta primers. Libraries were prepared by immunoSEQ multiplex PCR; TCRdb keeps only in-frame clonotypes and omits some of them. This table has over 150,000 clones, roughly 78% appearing once. These data belong to a study of cytomegalovirus exposure and HLA in healthy donors. Study-level findings and limits: Sequencing likely generated an artifact that appeared as a cluster of highly shared sequence variants. CMV serostatus was the only immune exposure information that was available. Later analysis showed most CMV-associated TCR beta chains appearing HLA-restricted.

V shed 0 bases and J shed 9 bases, with 11 bases lying between them. CDR1 is SEHNR, CDR2 FQNEAQ, per germline (reference sequence). The CDR3 contains 13 residues. The specimen sequenced was PBMCs. The rearrangement uses TRBV7-9 and TRBJ1-2; D may be TRBD1 (5 bases). The receptor was derived from a boy younger than 18 in good health and CMV-seronegative. The CDR3 region is CASSLAPGNSYTF. As DNA, the CDR3 is TGTGCCAGCAGCTTAGCTCCAGGGAATAGCTACACCTTC. The complete variable domain, with remaining parts taken from reference TRBV7-9 and TRBJ1-2, reads DTGVSQNPRHKITKRGQNVTFRCDPISEHNRLYWYRQTLGQGPEFLTYFQNEAQLEKSRLLSDRFSAERPKGSFSTLEIQRTEQGDSAMYLCASSLAPGNSYTFGSGTRLTVV.